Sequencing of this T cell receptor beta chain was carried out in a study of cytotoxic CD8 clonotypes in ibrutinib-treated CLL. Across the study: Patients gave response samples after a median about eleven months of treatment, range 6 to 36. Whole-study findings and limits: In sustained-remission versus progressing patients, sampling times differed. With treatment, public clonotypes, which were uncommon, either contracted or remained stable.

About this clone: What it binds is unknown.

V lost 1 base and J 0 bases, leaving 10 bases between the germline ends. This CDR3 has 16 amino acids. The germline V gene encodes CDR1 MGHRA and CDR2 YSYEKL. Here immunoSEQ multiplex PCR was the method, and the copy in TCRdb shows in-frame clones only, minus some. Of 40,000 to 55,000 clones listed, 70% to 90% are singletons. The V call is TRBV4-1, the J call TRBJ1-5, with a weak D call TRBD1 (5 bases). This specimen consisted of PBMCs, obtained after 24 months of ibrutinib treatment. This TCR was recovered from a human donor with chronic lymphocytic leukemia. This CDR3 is CASSQGVGASNQPQHF. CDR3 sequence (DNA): TGCGCCAGCAGCCAAGGAGTCGGGGCTAGCAATCAGCCCCAGCATTTT.